The T cell receptor beta chain under discussion was sequenced for a study of T cells in Graves' hyperthyroidism and ophthalmopathy. Study results and caveats: Appearing also in blood were most of the thyroid clonotypes expanded above 0.001.

The CDR3 regions of TCR beta were amplified from RNA transcripts. HTBI primers drove first-round RT-PCR of the TCR CDR3. In TCRdb, the multiplex PCR reads were re-called with MiXCR into one record per CDR3 protein. Of 300,000 to 350,000 distinct CDR3 sequences listed, roughly 18% are singletons. This clonotype was seen ten or more times. Its target is not known. There are 13 residues in the CDR3. CDR1 and CDR2 from the germline V gene are SQVTM and ANQGSEA. The junction had 2 bases not matched to a gene; V was cut back by 6 bases and J by 4 bases. Sequenced input: blood. The rearrangement joins TRBV29-1 to TRBJ2-2; TRBD1 aligns across 10 bases. The sequence was obtained from a woman between 40 and 50 years old with Graves' ophthalmopathy. CDR3 loop: CSVGDRGTGELFF. In DNA form, the CDR3 reads TGCAGCGTCGGGGACAGGGGCACCGGGGAGCTGTTTTTT.